This section outlines one T cell receptor beta chain sequence together with its context. This CDR3 has 14 residues. Trimming removed 2 bases at V and 9 bases at J, with 14 bases between. Germline loops: CDR1 SNHLY, CDR2 FYNNEI. The data originate from a study of blood T cell repertoires in COVID-19. This table comes from immunoSEQ multiplex PCR, and its TCRdb copy is limited to in-frame clones, with some not included. In the table there are fewer than 50,000 clones, 70% to 85% of which are singletons. The TCR was taken from a human donor in a cohort sampled during active COVID-19. Material: peripheral blood. The gene calls are TRBV2 and TRBJ2-1; D is ambiguous. Here the CDR3 reads CASSEFGQSGEQFF. CDR3 nucleotide sequence: TGTGCCAGCAGTGAATTTGGCCAGTCGGGTGAGCAGTTCTTC.